Shown below are 19 T cell receptor beta chains from a single sample sequenced in a study of blood T cell repertoires in COVID-19. TCRdb's table, derived via immunoSEQ multiplex PCR, lists solely in-frame clones and lacks some. The table lists a few hundred thousand clones, more than 80% of them singletons. The sample consisted of peripheral blood. The source of these receptors is a man in his forties with acute or convalescent COVID-19.

The rearrangement joins TRBV7-3 to TRBJ1-1, with TRBD1 matching 8 bases. The V gene end was trimmed by 3 bases and the J gene end by 5 bases; junction bases not matched to a gene: 2. The CDR3 has 13 residues. CDR1 SGHTA and CDR2 FQGTGA come from the germline V gene. The CDR3 protein is CASSFRGRTEAFF. CDR3 in DNA: TGTGCCAGCAGCTTCAGGGGGCGGACTGAAGCTTTCTTT.

The genes are TRBV21-1 and TRBJ2-7; the table's D call, TRBD1, was not checked against the DNA. TRBV21-1 is noted as a pseudogene. The CDR3 extends over 15 amino acids. The CDR3 reads CASSKVETVSYEQYF. CDR3 bases: TGTGCCAGCAGCAAAGTCGAGACAGTCTCCTACGAGCAGTACTTC.

Worth noting for this clone: This same CDR3 is encoded by further DNA sequences in the sample. This chain links TRBV19 with TRBJ2-7, with 8 bases matching TRBD1. This CDR3 contains 15 residues. CDR1 and CDR2 from the germline V gene are LNHDA and SQIVND (reference sequence). V lost 5 bases, J lost 2 bases, and 8 bases stayed unmatched. CDR3 loop: CASSLGQGLPYEQYF. CDR3 nucleotides: TGTGCCAGTAGTCTCGGACAGGGTCTTCCCTACGAGCAGTACTTC. Full variable domain (outside the CDR3, taken from reference TRBV19 and TRBJ2-7): DGGITQSPKYLFRKEGQNVTLSCEQNLNHDAMYWYRQDPGQGLRLIYYSQIVNDFQKGDIAEGYSVSREKKESFPLTVTSAQKNPTAFYLCASSLGQGLPYEQYFGPGTRLTVT.

The gene calls are TRBV10-2 and TRBJ1-2, with 7 bases identical to TRBD1. The CDR3 is 14 residues long. V dropped 3 bases and J dropped 6; count of bases not matched to a gene: 7. The germline gives CDR1 WSHSY, CDR2 SAAADI. CDR3 sequence (DNA): TGCGCCAGCAGTGAATTCAGGGGGGCGGATGGCTACACCTTC. It translates to CASSEFRGADGYTF.

The gene calls are TRBV6-1 and TRBJ1-6; the D is unclear. The CDR3 has 13 amino acids. V was cut by 2 bases and J by 18 bases, with 17 bases left in between. The germline CDR1 and CDR2 sequences are MNHNS and SASEGT. The CDR3 sequence is CASSEYAELKYHF. The CDR3 DNA follows: TGTGCCAGCAGTGAATATGCCGAACTTAAGTACCACTTT.

This clone appeared once. DNA for the CDR3: TGTGCCAGCAGTTACTCAAACGCAGGCTACGAGCAGTACTTC. Protein sequence: CASSYSNAGYEQYF. This chain uses TRBV6-5 with TRBJ2-7; D is unresolved. This CDR3 has 14 amino acids. V gave up 0 bases and J gave up 3 bases, with 9 bases separating them. Germline V lookup: CDR1 MNHEY, CDR2 SVGAGI.

This chain uses TRBV27 with TRBJ2-7; tentatively, D is TRBD1 (5 bases). V was shortened by 5 bases and J by 5 bases, with 19 bases between the two germline ends. The CDR3 length is 15 residues. The germline CDR1 and CDR2 sequences are MNHEY and SMNVEV (reference sequence). The CDR3 loop is CASSPYASGYNEQYF. The CDR3, as DNA: TGTGCCAGCAGTCCATACGCGTCAGGGTACAACGAGCAGTACTTC.

The chain has TRBV6-6 and TRBJ1-1; D remains ambiguous. Trimming left V 2 bases short and J 0 bases short, with 10 bases between. This CDR3 region has 15 residues. Germline V gene data show CDR1 as MNHNY and CDR2 as SVGAGI (reference sequence). CDR3 sequence reads: CASSYSPAVNTEAFF. Here the CDR3 DNA reads TGTGCCAGCAGTTACAGTCCGGCGGTGAACACTGAAGCTTTCTTT.

This chain links TRBV9 with TRBJ2-1; 9 bases are shared with TRBD2. The CDR3 totals 14 residues. Losses at the gene ends were 8 bases for V and 0 bases for J; bases not matched to a gene: 3. Germline CDR1 and CDR2: SGDLS and YYNGEE. The CDR3 nucleotides are TGTGCCAGTGGACTAGCGAGCTCCTACAATGAGCAGTTCTTC. This sequence encodes CASGLASSYNEQFF.

This rearrangement joins TRBV28 to TRBJ2-1, with TRBD2 identical over 11 bases. Germline values: CDR1 MDHEN, CDR2 SYDVKM. CDR3 length: 14 residues. Losses at the gene ends were 9 bases for V and 4 bases for J; bases not matched to a gene: 5. The CDR3 region is CASSGGETYNEQFF. The CDR3 DNA is TGTGCCAGTAGCGGGGGGGAAACTTACAATGAGCAGTTCTTC.

The rearrangement joins TRBV4-1 to TRBJ2-7, with D possibly TRBD1 on 5 matching bases. CDR1 and CDR2 from the germline V gene are MGHRA and YSYEKL. CDR3 length: 15 residues. With 0 bases removed from V and 5 bases from J, the gap between germline ends came to 14 bases. The CDR3 coding sequence is TGCGCCAGCAGCCAAGATCCGGTAAGGGGCCACGAGCAGTACTTC. Protein: CASSQDPVRGHEQYF.

The gene calls are TRBV6-4 and TRBJ2-1; D may be TRBD2 (6 bases). Trimming removed 4 bases from V and 1 base from J, with 17 bases in between. Germline V gives CDR1 MRHNA, CDR2 SNTAGT. The CDR3 is made up of 17 amino acids. The CDR3 sequence: CASSAPTSPISYNEQFF. As DNA, the CDR3 is TGTGCCAGCAGTGCGCCGACTAGTCCCATTTCCTACAATGAGCAGTTCTTC.

The rearrangement uses TRBV5-4 and TRBJ2-7; 12 bases match TRBD1. Germline CDR1 is SGHNT and CDR2 is YYREEE (reference sequence). The CDR3 sequence is 15 residues long. J lost 7 bases, V lost 4 bases, and 9 bases had no gene match. This CDR3 reads CASSQVGQGAEEQYF. CDR3 sequence (DNA): TGTGCCAGCAGCCAGGTGGGACAGGGGGCCGAAGAGCAGTACTTC.

J is TRBJ1-5 and V is TRBV2; D gene ambiguous. This CDR3 region has 13 residues. The V and J ends lost 7 bases and 7 bases respectively, with 14 bases between them. Germline loops: CDR1 SNHLY, CDR2 FYNNEI. In nucleotides, the CDR3 is TGTGCCAGCACGGTGGGCAGCCAACAGCCCCAGCATTTT. It codes for CASTVGSQQPQHF.

The count of this clone is one. The chain combines TRBV7-9 with TRBJ1-4; 8 bases align to TRBD1. CDR1 is SEHNR and CDR2 is FQNEAQ in the germline V gene (reference sequence). The ends lost 4 bases at V and 6 bases at J; junction bases unmatched: 7. This CDR3 is 15 amino acids long. CDR3 sequence reads: CASSSQGARDEKLFF. In DNA, the CDR3 is TGTGCCAGCAGCTCGCAGGGGGCGAGGGATGAAAAACTGTTTTTT.

The rearrangement uses TRBV7-9 and TRBJ1-1, with D possibly TRBD1 on 5 matching bases. Trimming stripped 8 bases from V and 10 bases from J, with 8 bases between. The CDR3 consists of 9 residues. Looked up from germline, CDR1 is SEHNR and CDR2 is FQNEAQ (reference sequence). CDR3 coding DNA: TGTGCCAGCGGGCAGGGAGCTTTCTTT. Protein sequence: CASGQGAFF.

Concerning this clone itself: The sample contains more than one DNA sequence encoding this CDR3. The chain recombines TRBV7-9 with TRBJ2-7, with D tentatively TRBD2 (6 bases). From germline, CDR1 is SEHNR and CDR2 FQNEAQ (reference sequence). CDR3 size: 12 residues. The V end was cut by 5 bases, the J end by 4 bases, with 9 bases between. The CDR3 region has the DNA TGTGCCAGCAGCCCCGGGGGTTACGAGCAGTACTTC. Its translation: CASSPGGYEQYF.

This chain uses TRBV2 with TRBJ2-2; D may be TRBD2 (5 bases). Germline CDR1 is SNHLY and CDR2 is FYNNEI. The CDR3 runs to 15 residues. V was clipped by 3 bases and J by 4 bases, with 12 bases between them. The DNA of the CDR3 is TGTGCCAGCAGTGATTGGCTAGCAGGCACCGGGGAGCTGTTTTTT. Translation: CASSDWLAGTGELFF.

As DNA, the CDR3 is TGTGCCAGCAGTTTACGGGGGGCCTACGAGCAGTACTTC. Amino acids: CASSLRGAYEQYF. This rearrangement joins TRBV27 to TRBJ2-7; the match to TRBD2 covers 7 bases. Germline V gives CDR1 MNHEY, CDR2 SMNVEV (reference sequence). The CDR3 is made up of 13 amino acids. V shed 2 bases and J 2 bases; nucleotides not matched to a gene: 0.